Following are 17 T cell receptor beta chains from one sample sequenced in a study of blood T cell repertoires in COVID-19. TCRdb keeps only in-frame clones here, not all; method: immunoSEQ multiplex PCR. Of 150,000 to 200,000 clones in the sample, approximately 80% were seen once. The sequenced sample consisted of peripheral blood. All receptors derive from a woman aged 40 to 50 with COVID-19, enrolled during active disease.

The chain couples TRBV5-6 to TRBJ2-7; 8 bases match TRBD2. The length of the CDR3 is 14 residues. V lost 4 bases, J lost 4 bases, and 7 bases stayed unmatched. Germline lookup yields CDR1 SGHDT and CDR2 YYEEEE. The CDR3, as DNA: TGTGCCAGCAGCATAGGGACTAGTTTGTACGAGCAGTACTTC. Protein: CASSIGTSLYEQYF.

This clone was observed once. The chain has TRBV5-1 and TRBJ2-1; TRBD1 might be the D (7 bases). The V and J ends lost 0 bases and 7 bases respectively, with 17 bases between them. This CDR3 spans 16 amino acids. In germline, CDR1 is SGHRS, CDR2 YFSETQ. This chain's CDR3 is CASSLADFSGGNEQFF. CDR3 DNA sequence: TGCGCCAGCAGCTTGGCCGACTTTTCAGGGGGGAATGAGCAGTTCTTC.

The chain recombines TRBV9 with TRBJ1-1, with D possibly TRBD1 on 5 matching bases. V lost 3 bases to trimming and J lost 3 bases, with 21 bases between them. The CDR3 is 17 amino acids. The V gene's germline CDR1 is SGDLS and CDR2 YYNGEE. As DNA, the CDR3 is TGTGCCAGCAGCGCGACGATTACGGGACGGGAGGACACTGAAGCTTTCTTT. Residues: CASSATITGREDTEAFF.

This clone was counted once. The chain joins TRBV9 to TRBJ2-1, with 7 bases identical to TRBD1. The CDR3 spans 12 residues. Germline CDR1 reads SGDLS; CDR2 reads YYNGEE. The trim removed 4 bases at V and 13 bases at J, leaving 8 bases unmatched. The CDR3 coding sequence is TGTGCCAGCAGCCTATCAGGGGGATCCCAGTTCTTC. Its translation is CASSLSGGSQFF.

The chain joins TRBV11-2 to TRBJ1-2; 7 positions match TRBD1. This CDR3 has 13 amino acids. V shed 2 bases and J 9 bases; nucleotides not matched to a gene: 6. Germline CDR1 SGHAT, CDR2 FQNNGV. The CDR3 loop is CASSLRADRSYTF. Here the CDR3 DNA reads TGTGCCAGCAGCTTAAGGGCGGACAGGAGCTACACCTTC.

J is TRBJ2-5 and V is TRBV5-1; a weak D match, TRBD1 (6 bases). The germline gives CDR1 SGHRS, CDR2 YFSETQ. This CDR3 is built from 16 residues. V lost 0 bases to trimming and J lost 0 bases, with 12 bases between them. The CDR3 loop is CASSLGGRGNQETQYF. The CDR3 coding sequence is TGCGCCAGCAGCTTGGGAGGCAGGGGAAACCAAGAGACCCAGTACTTC.

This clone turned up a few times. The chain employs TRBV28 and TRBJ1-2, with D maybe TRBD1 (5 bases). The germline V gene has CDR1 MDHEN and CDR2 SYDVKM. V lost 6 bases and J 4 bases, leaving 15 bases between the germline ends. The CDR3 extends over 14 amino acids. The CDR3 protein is CASRSDRPPYGYTF. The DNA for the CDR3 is TGTGCCAGCAGATCCGACAGACCCCCCTATGGCTACACCTTC.

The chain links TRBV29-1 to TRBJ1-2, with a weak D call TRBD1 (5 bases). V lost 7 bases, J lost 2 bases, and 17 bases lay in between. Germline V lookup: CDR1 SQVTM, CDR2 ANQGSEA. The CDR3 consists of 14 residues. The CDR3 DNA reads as TGCAGCGCCCCTGGGGGGGAAGGCAACTATGGCTACACCTTC. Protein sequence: CSAPGGEGNYGYTF.

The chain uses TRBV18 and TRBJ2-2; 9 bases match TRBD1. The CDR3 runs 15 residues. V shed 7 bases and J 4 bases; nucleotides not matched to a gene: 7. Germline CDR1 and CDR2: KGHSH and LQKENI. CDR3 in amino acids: CASCGTGQVTGELFF. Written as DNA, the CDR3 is TGTGCCAGCTGTGGGACAGGGCAAGTCACCGGGGAGCTGTTTTTT.

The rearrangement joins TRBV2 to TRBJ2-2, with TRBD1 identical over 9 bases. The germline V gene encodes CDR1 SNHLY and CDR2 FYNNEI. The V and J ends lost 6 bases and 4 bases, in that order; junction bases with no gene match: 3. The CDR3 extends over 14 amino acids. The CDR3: CASSRQGGTGELFF. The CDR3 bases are TGTGCCAGCAGCAGACAGGGGGGCACCGGGGAGCTGTTTTTT.

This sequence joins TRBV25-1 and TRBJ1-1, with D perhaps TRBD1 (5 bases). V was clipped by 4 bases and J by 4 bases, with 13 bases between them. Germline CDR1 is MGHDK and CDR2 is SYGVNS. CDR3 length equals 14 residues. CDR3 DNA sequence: TGTGCCAGCAGTGTCTCATTAACAGGCACTGAAGCTTTCTTT. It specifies CASSVSLTGTEAFF.

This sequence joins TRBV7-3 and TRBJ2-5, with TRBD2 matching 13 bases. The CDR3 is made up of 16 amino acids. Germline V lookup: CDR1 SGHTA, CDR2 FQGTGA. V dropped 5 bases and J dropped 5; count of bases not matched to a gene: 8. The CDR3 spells CASSNRGLAGDETQYF. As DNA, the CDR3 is TGTGCCAGCAGCAACAGAGGACTAGCGGGAGATGAGACCCAGTACTTC.

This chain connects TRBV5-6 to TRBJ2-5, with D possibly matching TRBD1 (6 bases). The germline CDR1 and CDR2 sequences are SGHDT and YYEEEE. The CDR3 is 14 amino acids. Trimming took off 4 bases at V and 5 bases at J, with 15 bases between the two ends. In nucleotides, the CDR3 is TGTGCCAGCAGCCCAGGGGCCCGGTGGGAGACCCAGTACTTC. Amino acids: CASSPGARWETQYF.

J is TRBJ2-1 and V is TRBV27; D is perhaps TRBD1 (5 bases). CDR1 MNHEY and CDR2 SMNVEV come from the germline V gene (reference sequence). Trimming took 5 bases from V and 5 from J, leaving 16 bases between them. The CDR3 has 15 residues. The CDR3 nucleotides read TGTGCCAGCAGTGATCGTGGCAGGGCTAACAATGAGCAGTTCTTC. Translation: CASSDRGRANNEQFF.

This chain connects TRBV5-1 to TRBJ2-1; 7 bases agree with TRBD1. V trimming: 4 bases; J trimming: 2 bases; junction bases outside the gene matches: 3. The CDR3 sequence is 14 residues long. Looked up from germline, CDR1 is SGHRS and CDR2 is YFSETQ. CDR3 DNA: TGCGCCAGCAGCCCCGGGACAGCCTACAATGAGCAGTTCTTC. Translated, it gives CASSPGTAYNEQFF.

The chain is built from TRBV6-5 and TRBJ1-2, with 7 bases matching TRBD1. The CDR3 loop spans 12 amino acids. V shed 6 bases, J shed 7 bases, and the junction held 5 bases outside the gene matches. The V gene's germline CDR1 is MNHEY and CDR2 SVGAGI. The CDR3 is CASSSTGIGYTF. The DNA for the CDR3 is TGTGCCAGCAGCTCGACAGGGATTGGCTACACCTTC.

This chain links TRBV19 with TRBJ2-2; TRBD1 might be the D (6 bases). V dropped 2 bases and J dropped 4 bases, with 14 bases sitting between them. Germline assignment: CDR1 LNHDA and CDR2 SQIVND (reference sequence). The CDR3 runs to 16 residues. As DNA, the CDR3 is TGTGCCAGTAGTATAAGCCTACAGGGATTCACCGGGGAGCTGTTTTTT. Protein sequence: CASSISLQGFTGELFF. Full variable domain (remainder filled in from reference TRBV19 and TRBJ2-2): DGGITQSPKYLFRKEGQNVTLSCEQNLNHDAMYWYRQDPGQGLRLIYYSQIVNDFQKGDIAEGYSVSREKKESFPLTVTSAQKNPTAFYLCASSISLQGFTGELFFGEGSRLTVL.